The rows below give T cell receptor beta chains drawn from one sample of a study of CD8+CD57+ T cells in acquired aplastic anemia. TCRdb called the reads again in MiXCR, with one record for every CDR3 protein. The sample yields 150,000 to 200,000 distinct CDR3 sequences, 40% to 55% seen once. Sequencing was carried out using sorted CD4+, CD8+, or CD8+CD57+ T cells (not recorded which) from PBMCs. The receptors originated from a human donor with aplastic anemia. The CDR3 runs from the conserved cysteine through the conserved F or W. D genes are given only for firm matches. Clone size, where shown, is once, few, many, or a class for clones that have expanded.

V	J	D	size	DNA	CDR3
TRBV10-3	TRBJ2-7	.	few	TGTGCCATCAGGGGGGATAAAACTAGATCGAGGGACTACGAGCAGTACTTC	CAIRGDKTRSRDYEQYF
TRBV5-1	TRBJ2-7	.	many	TGCGCCAGCAGTAGTACCAGCGGCCAACCCTACGAGCAGTACTTC	CASSSTSGQPYEQYF
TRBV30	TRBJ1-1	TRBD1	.	TGTGCCTGGGGGAGGACCAGGGGGAGGAATGAAGCTTTCTTT	CAWGRTRGRNEAFF
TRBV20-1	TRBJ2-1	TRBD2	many	TGCAGTGCTCCCGAAGGGACTAGCGGGTACTCCTACAATGAGCAGTTCTTC	CSAPEGTSGYSYNEQFF
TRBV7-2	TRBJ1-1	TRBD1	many	TGTGCCAGCAGCATCAGGACAGGGGGCAATCGGGAAGCTTTCTTT	CASSIRTGGNREAFF
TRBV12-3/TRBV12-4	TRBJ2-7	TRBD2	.	TGTGCCAGCCAACTAGCGGGCACGACCTACGAGCAGTACTTC	CASQLAGTTYEQYF
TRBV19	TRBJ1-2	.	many	TGTGCCAGTAGTAAACGCATTTATGGCTACACCTTC	CASSKRIYGYTF
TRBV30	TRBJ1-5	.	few	TGTGCCTGGACCCTCGGGGCAAATCAGCCCCAGCATTTT	CAWTLGANQPQHF
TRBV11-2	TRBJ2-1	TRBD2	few	TGTGCCAGCAGCTTGGGAGGGGCGGCCTACAATGAGCAGTTCTTC	CASSLGGAAYNEQFF
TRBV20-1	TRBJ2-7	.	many	TGCAGTGCTAGGTTAAAAGGTCGCAGCTCCTACGAGCAGTACTTC	CSARLKGRSSYEQYF
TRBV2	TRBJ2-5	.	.	TGTGCCAGCAGTGGTAATAAAGAGACCCAGTACTTC	CASSGNKETQYF
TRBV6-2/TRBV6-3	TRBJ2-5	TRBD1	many	TGTGCCATAAGGACAGGGGGATTTGGGACCCAGTACTTC	CAIRTGGFGTQYF
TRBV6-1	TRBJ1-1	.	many	TGTGCCAGCAGGGTCCCTGGAACAGGGAAGGACACTGAAGCTTTCTTT	CASRVPGTGKDTEAFF
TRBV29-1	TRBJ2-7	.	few	TGCAGCGTTGATGGGGAGGGGGTGTCGAACGAGCAGTACTTC	CSVDGEGVSNEQYF
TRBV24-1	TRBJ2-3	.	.	TGTGCCGCCGAGAGTGGGGCAACAGATACGCAGTATTTT	CAAESGATDTQYF
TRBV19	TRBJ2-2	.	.	TGTGCCAGTCTTCGCCGCGGAGGGGAGCTGTTTTTT	CASLRRGGELFF
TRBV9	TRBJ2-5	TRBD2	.	TGTGCCAGCAGCGAGACTAGCGGGGGTGAGACCCAGTACTTC	CASSETSGGETQYF
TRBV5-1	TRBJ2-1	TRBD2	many	TGCGCCAGCAGCTTACTAGCGGCCCTAGGAAATGAGCAGTTCTTC	CASSLLAALGNEQFF
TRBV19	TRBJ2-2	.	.	TGTGCCAGTAACCCCGGGTTTGCCGGTACGAACACCGGGGAGCTGTTTTTT	CASNPGFAGTNTGELFF
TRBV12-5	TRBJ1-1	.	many	TGTGCTAGTGGTTCTCTCCGACAGCGGATGAACACTGAAGCTTTCTTT	CASGSLRQRMNTEAFF
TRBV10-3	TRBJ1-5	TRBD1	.	TGTGCCATCAGTGCGACAGGGAAGAGCAATCAGCCCCAGCATTTT	CAISATGKSNQPQHF
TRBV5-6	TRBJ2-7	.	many	TGTGCCAGCAGCCCCCGGGACGTTCTCTCCTACGAGCAGTACTTC	CASSPRDVLSYEQYF
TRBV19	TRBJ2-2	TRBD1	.	TGTGCCAGTAGTATCACACAGGGGTATGGCGGGGAGCTGTTTTTT	CASSITQGYGGELFF
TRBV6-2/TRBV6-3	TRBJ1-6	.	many	TGTGCCAGCAGTTACGGGGATTCACCCCTCCACTTT	CASSYGDSPLHF
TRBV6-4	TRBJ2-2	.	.	TGTGCCAGCAGTGACTCCCCGCGCGATCCGGTTGTCGGGGAGCTGTTTTTT	CASSDSPRDPVVGELFF
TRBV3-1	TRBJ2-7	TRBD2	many	TGTGCCAGCAGCCAAGAGGGAGGGGAGCAGTACTTC	CASSQEGGEQYF
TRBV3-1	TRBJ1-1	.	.	TGTGCCAGCAGCCAAGGGGGAGTGGTCACTGAAGCTTTCTTT	CASSQGGVVTEAFF
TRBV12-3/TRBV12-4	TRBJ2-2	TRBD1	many	TGTGCCAGCAGTCGGGACAGCGGGGAGCTGTTTTTT	CASSRDSGELFF
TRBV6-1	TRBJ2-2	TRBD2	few	TGTGCCACCAACCGGGGGGGGGGCACCGGGGAGCTGTTTTTT	CATNRGGGTGELFF
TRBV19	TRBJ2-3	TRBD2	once	TGTGCCAGTATTCCGGCTAGCGGGGGGGGAGATACGCAGTATTTT	CASIPASGGGDTQYF
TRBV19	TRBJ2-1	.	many	TGTGCCAGTTTCAGCGGCTCCTACAATGAGCAGTTCTTC	CASFSGSYNEQFF
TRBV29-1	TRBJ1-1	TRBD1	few	TGCAGCGGCCGGACAGGGACCGGGACTGAAGCTTTCTTT	CSGRTGTGTEAFF
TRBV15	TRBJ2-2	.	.	TGTGCCACCAGCAGAGGAGACAGCGACACCGGGGAGCTGTTTTTT	CATSRGDSDTGELFF
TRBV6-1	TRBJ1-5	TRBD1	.	TGTGCCAGCAGTGGCGACAGGGGAAGTAATAGCAATCAGCCCCAGCATTTT	CASSGDRGSNSNQPQHF
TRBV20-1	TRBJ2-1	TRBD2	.	TGCAGTGCTCACCGAGGGACTAGCGGGACCGATGAGCAGTTCTTC	CSAHRGTSGTDEQFF
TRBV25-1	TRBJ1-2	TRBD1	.	TGTGCCAGCACCTCTGGGACAGGGGGGAATGGCTACACCTTC	CASTSGTGGNGYTF
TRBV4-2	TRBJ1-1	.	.	TGTGCCAGCAGCCACACCGGGATTGAAGCTTTCTTT	CASSHTGIEAFF
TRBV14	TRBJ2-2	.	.	TGTGCCAGCAGCCAAGATGCGGGGCGGTCAACCGGGGAGCTGTTTTTT	CASSQDAGRSTGELFF
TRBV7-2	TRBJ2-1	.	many	TGTGCCAGCAGCTTAGCGGGGCGGGACAATGAGCAGTTCTTC	CASSLAGRDNEQFF
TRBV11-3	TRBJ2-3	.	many	TGTGCCAGCAGCTTAAGGATGACAGCTTACACAGATACGCAGTATTTT	CASSLRMTAYTDTQYF
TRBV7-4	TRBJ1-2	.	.	TGTGCCAGCAGGCCATCGAGGAGCTCTGGAAACACCTTC	CASRPSRSSGNTF
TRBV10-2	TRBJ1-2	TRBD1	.	TGCGCCAGCAGTGAGTCAGGACAGGGGGCGAGCTATGGCTACACCTTC	CASSESGQGASYGYTF